This passage covers 12 T cell receptor beta chains from one sample sequenced in a study of control samples from healthy donors and cancer patients (TCRdb year 2020). The method was the immunoSEQ multiplex PCR assay. This immuneACCESS table, as held by TCRdb, lists in-frame sequences with V and J called but not all clones. Of the missing ones, under half trace to an unresolved V gene in checked studies; the others have no known cause. The sample table shows 150,000 to 200,000 clones, and 80% to 95% are seen once. The top ten clonotypes cover over 1.1% of the sample. Sequencing was carried out using blood. Source of these receptors: a young man in good health.

The chain links TRBV29-1 to TRBJ2-3; 7 bases agree with TRBD1. The CDR3 is 16 amino acids. The J segment lost 3 bases and the V segment lost 0 bases, leaving 9 bases of the junction unmatched. Germline V gives CDR1 SQVTM, CDR2 ANQGSEA. CDR3 DNA sequence: TGCAGCGTTGAAGAATATTACAGGGGAAATACAGATACGCAGTATTTT. Translation: CSVEEYYRGNTDTQYF.

The J gene is TRBJ1-6, the V gene TRBV6-2 or TRBV6-3; 7 nucleotides line up with TRBD1. Looked up from germline, CDR1 is MNHEY and CDR2 is SVGEGT. The CDR3 has 14 amino acids. Trimming removed 6 bases from V and 3 bases from J; junction bases left unmatched: 2. Here the CDR3 DNA reads TGTGCCAGCAGCCGGGACAGCTATAATTCACCCCTCCACTTT. It specifies CASSRDSYNSPLHF.

The gene calls are TRBV27 and TRBJ1-5, with TRBD1 matching over 7 bases. Germline V lookup: CDR1 MNHEY, CDR2 SMNVEV (reference sequence). The CDR3 sequence is 13 residues long. J was trimmed by 5 bases and V by 8 bases; bases with no gene match: 6. CDR3 DNA sequence: TGTGCCAGCTCAGGGGGTCGTTATCAGCCCCAGCATTTT. Its translation is CASSGGRYQPQHF.

The chain uses TRBV2 and TRBJ1-5; weak D call: TRBD1 (6 bases). V lost 5 bases and J 8 bases, leaving 16 bases between the germline ends. The CDR3 sequence is 14 residues long. CDR1 and CDR2 from the germline V gene are SNHLY and FYNNEI. CDR3 region: CASSPPQGREPQHF. The CDR3 nucleotides read TGTGCCAGCAGTCCCCCACAGGGAAGGGAGCCCCAGCATTTT. Drawing the rest from reference TRBV2 and TRBJ1-5, the complete variable domain is EPEVTQTPSHQVTQMGQEVILRCVPISNHLYFYWYRQILGQKVEFLVSFYNNEISEKSEIFDDQFSVERPDGSNFTLKIRSTKLEDSAMYFCASSPPQGREPQHFGDGTRLSIL.

This chain links TRBV9 with TRBJ1-4; 7 nucleotides agree with TRBD1. Trimming removed 2 bases from V and 11 bases from J; junction bases left unmatched: 6. Germline CDR1 SGDLS, CDR2 YYNGEE. This CDR3 contains 13 residues. The CDR3 here is CASSVGQLDKLFF. CDR3 DNA: TGTGCCAGCAGCGTGGGACAGTTGGACAAACTGTTTTTT.

This clone was seen only once. The V gene is TRBV6-5, the J gene TRBJ1-6; D uncertain. Deletions cut 0 bases from V and 2 bases from J, with 2 bases between. CDR1 is MNHEY, CDR2 SVGAGI, per germline. This CDR3 spans 14 amino acids. The CDR3 sequence: CASSYSAYNSPLHF. The CDR3 DNA follows: TGTGCCAGCAGTTACTCTGCCTATAATTCACCCCTCCACTTT.

Only a few counts were recorded for this clone. The chain combines TRBV5-1 with TRBJ1-1, with a weak D call TRBD1 (5 bases). This CDR3 contains 15 residues. Per germline, CDR1 SGHRS and CDR2 YFSETQ. V was trimmed by 4 bases and J by 1 base, leaving 14 bases between them. For the CDR3, the DNA is TGCGCCAGCAGCCGGGGTGAGGGGTCGAACACTGAAGCTTTCTTT. Its protein product is CASSRGEGSNTEAFF.

The V call is TRBV6-5, the J call TRBJ2-5; a weak D match, TRBD2 (5 bases). CDR3 length: 13 amino acids. Germline loops: CDR1 MNHEY, CDR2 SVGAGI. V shed 6 bases and J shed 2 bases, with 10 bases lying between them. The CDR3 nucleotides are TGTGCCAGCAGCCCCCCGGGGCAAGAGACCCAGTACTTC. Residues: CASSPPGQETQYF.

This clone has just a few counts. The J gene is TRBJ1-2, the V gene TRBV5-1; D gene unclear. Trimming shortened V by 2 bases and J by 0 bases, and 8 bases separated the two germline ends. Germline lookup yields CDR1 SGHRS and CDR2 YFSETQ. The CDR3 sequence is 14 residues long. CDR3 in DNA: TGCGCCAGCAGCTTTGACGGAGCTAACTATGGCTACACCTTC. Protein product: CASSFDGANYGYTF.

The V gene is TRBV12-5, the J gene TRBJ2-3; 9 bases line up with TRBD2. Germline V gives CDR1 LGHNT, CDR2 FRNRAP. The CDR3 is 17 residues long. Trimming at V came to 1 base and at J to 8 bases, leaving 13 bases not matched to a gene. In DNA, the CDR3 is TGTGCTAGTGGTTTGGAGATTTTAGCGGGGGTGAGGGGTACGCAGTATTTT. This gives the protein CASGLEILAGVRGTQYF.

The chain carries TRBV19 and TRBJ1-6; tentatively, D is TRBD1 (6 bases). This CDR3 comprises 15 residues. V shed 5 bases and J shed 0 bases, with 8 bases lying between them. Per germline, CDR1 LNHDA and CDR2 SQIVND (reference sequence). The CDR3 DNA sequence: TGTGCCAGTAGTCTCAGGGGCTCCTATAATTCACCCCTCCACTTT. Residues: CASSLRGSYNSPLHF.

The chain combines TRBV21-1 with TRBJ1-6; TRBD1 is the table's D call and was not checked against the DNA. TRBV21-1 represents a pseudogene. This CDR3 comprises 17 residues. The CDR3 sequence: CASSKKGVDRGNSPLHF. CDR3 nucleotide sequence: TGTGCCAGCAGCAAAAAGGGGGTGGACAGGGGTAATTCACCCCTCCACTTT.